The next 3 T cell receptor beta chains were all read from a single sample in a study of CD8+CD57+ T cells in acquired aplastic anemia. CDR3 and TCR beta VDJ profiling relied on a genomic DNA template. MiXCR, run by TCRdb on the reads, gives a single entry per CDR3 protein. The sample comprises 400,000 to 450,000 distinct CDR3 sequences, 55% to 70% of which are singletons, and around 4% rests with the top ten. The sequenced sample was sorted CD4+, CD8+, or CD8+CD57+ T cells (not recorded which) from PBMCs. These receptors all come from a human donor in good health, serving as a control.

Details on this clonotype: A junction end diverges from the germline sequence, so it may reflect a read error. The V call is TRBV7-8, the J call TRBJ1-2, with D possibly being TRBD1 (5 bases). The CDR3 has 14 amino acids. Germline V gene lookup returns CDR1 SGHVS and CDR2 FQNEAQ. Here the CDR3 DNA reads TGTGCCAGCAGCTTTGATAGGGACGGGTATGGCTATATCTTC. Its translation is CASSFDRDGYGYIF.

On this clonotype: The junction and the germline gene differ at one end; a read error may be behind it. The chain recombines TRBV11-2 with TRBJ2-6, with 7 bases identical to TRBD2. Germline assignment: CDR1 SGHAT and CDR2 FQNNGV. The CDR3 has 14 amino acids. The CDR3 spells CASSDRTGGNTEAF. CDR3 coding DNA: TGTGCCAGCAGCGATCGGACGGGAGGTAACACTGAAGCTTTC.

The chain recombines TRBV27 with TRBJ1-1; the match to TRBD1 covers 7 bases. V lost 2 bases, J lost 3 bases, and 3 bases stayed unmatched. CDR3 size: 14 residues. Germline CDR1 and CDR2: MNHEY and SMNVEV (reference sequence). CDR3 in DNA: TGTGCCAGCAGTTTAAGGGGGCAGGACACTGAAGCTTTCTTT. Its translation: CASSLRGQDTEAFF.